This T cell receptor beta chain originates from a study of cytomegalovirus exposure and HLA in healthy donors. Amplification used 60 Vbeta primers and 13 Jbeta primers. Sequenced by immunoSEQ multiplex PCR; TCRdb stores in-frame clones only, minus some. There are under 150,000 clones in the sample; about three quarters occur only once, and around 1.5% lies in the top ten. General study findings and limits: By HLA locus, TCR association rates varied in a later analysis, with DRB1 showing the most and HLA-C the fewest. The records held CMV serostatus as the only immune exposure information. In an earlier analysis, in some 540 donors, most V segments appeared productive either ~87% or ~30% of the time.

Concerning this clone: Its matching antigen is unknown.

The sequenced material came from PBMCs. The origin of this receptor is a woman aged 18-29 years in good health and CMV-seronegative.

The DNA of the CDR3 is TGTGCCAGCAGCTTAGAGGGGAGGACGAGAAATGAGCAGTTCTTC. Protein: CASSLEGRTRNEQFF. The genes are TRBV7-2 and TRBJ2-1; D is possibly TRBD2 (6 bases). Germline V CDR1 and CDR2: SGHTA, FQGNSA. The CDR3 consists of 15 residues. V was clipped by 1 base and J by 7 bases, with 14 bases between them.